This T cell receptor (beta chain) was identified in a study of control samples from healthy donors and cancer patients. Trimming took 0 bases from V and 4 from J, leaving 9 bases between them. CDR3 size: 13 residues. The germline V gene encodes CDR1 GTSNPN and CDR2 SVGIG (reference sequence). Here immunoSEQ multiplex PCR was the method, and the copy in TCRdb shows in-frame clones only, minus some. In the table there are approximately 80,000 clones, about 88% of which are singletons. This chain joins TRBV30 and TRBJ1-1; D remains unclear. The specimen sequenced was blood. The TCR comes from a woman in her fifties or sixties in good health. CDR3 sequence (DNA): TGTGCCTGGAGTGTATCTCGCGGCACTGAAGCTTTCTTT. This encodes CAWSVSRGTEAFF.